This TCR beta chain was captured by sequencing in a study of blood T cell repertoires in COVID-19. The germline V and J ends were trimmed by 0 bases and 1 base, with 6 bases remaining between them. From germline, CDR1 is LNHDA and CDR2 SQIVND (reference sequence). The length of the CDR3 is 15 residues. TCRdb keeps only in-frame clones here, not all; method: immunoSEQ multiplex PCR. Among about 150,000 clones listed, about 85% were seen once. The sequence was obtained from a man between 60 and 70 years old with COVID-19, enrolled during active disease. This chain uses TRBV19 with TRBJ1-4; no clear D gene. Input material: peripheral blood. The CDR3 loop is CASSIDIETNEKLFF. The DNA for the CDR3 is TGTGCCAGTAGTATAGATATAGAAACTAATGAAAAACTGTTTTTT.